Detailed here is one T cell receptor beta chain. Clones were read by immunoSEQ multiplex PCR, and TCRdb kept only the in-frame ones, dropping some. The sample consists of roughly 2 million clones, approximately 96% of them appearing once. The data stem from a study of shared clonotypes between healthy human individuals. CDR3 length: 20 residues. Trimming removed 3 bases from V and 1 base from J; junction bases left unmatched: 14. Germline CDR1 GTSNPN, CDR2 SVGIG (reference sequence). This sequence joins TRBV30 and TRBJ2-2; TRBD2 matches at 13 bases. This clonotype originated in a man aged 18 to 35 in good health. The sample comprised naive CD4+ T cells sorted from blood. Subset defined: CD45RA+ positively selected. The CDR3 nucleotides read TGTGCCTGGAGACGCGGATGGACTAGCGGGAGAGACTTGAACACCGGGGAGCTGTTTTTT. Its protein product is CAWRRGWTSGRDLNTGELFF.